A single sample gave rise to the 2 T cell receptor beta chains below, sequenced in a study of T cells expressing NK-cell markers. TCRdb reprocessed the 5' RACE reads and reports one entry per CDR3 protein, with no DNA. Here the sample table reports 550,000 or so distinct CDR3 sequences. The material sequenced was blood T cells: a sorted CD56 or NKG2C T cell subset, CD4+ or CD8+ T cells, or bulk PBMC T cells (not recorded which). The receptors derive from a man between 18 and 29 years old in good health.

CDR3 residues: CSVVSSGSSTDTQYF. The chain employs TRBV29-1 and TRBJ2-3; absent DNA, TCRdb's TRBD2 call cannot be checked. Looked up from germline, CDR1 is SQVTM and CDR2 is ANQGSEA. This CDR3 contains 15 residues.

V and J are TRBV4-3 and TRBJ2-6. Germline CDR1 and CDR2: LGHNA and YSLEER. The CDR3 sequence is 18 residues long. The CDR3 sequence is CASSQEIPDRSGANVLTF.